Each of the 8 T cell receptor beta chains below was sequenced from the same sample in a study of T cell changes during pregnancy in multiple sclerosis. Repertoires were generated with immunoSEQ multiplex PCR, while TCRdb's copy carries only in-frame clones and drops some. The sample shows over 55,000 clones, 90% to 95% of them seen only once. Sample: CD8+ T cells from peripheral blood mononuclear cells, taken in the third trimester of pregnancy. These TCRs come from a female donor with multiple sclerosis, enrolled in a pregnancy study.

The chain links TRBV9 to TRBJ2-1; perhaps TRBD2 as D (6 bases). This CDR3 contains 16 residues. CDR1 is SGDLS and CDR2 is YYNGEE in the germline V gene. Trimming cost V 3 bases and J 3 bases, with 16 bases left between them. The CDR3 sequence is CASSAEGRESYNEQFF. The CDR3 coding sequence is TGTGCCAGCAGCGCCGAGGGTCGGGAGAGCTACAATGAGCAGTTCTTC.

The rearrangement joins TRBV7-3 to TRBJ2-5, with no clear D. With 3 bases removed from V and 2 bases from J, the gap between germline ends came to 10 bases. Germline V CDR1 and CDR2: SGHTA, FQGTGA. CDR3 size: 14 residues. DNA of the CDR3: TGTGCCAGCAGCTTGGTCGGCGGACAAGAGACCCAGTACTTC. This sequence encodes CASSLVGGQETQYF. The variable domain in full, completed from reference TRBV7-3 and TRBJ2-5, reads GAGVSQTPSNKVTEKGKYVELRCDPISGHTALYWYRQSLGQGPEFLIYFQGTGAADDSGLPNDRFFAVRPEGSVSTLKIQRTERGDSAVYLCASSLVGGQETQYFGPGTRLLVL.

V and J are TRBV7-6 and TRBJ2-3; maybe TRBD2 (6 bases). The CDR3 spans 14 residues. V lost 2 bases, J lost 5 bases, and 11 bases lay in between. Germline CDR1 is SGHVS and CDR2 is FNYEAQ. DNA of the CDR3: TGTGCCAGCAGCTTAATTGGGGGGATAGATACGCAGTATTTT. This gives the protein CASSLIGGIDTQYF.

CDR3 in DNA: TGTGCCAGCAGCTTCGCCGGGACTAGTAACGAGCAGTACTTC. As protein: CASSFAGTSNEQYF. The rearrangement joins TRBV9 to TRBJ2-7; 8 nucleotides align to TRBD2. The CDR3 is 14 residues long. Germline assignment: CDR1 SGDLS and CDR2 YYNGEE. Germline trimming cut 4 bases from V and 5 bases from J; bases unmatched to any gene: 8.

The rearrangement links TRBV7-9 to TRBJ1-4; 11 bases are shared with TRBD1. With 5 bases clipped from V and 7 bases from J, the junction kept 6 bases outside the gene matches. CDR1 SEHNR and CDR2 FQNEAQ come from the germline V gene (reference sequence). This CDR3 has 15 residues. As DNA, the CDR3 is TGTGCCAGCAGCAACCCGGGACAGGGGGTTGAAAAACTGTTTTTT. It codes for CASSNPGQGVEKLFF.

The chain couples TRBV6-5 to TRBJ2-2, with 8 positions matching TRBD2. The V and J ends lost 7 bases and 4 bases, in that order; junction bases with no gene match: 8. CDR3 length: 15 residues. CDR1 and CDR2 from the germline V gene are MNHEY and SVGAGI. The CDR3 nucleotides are TGTGCCAGCAAAAGGACTAGCCCGAGCACCGGGGAGCTGTTTTTT. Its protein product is CASKRTSPSTGELFF.

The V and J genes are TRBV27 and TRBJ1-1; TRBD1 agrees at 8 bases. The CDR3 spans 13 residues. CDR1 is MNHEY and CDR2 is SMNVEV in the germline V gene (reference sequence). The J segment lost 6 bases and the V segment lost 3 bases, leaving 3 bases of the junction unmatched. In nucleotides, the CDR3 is TGTGCCAGCAGTTTTATACAGGGGGCTGAAGCTTTCTTT. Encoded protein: CASSFIQGAEAFF.

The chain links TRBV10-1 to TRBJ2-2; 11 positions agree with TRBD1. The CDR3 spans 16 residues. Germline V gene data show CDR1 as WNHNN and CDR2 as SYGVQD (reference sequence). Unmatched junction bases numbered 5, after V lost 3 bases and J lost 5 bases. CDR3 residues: CASSDPGTGGTGELFF. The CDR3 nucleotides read TGCGCCAGCAGTGACCCCGGGACAGGGGGTACCGGGGAGCTGTTTTTT.